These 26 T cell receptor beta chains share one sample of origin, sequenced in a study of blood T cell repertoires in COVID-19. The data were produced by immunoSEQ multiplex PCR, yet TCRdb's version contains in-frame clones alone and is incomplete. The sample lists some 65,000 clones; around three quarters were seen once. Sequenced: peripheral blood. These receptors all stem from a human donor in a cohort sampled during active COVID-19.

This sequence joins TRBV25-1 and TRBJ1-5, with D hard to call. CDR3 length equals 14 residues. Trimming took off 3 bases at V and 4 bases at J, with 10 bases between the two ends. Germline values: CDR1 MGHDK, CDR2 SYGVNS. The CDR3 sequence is CASSDRQNNQPQHF. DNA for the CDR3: TGTGCCAGCAGTGATCGCCAGAATAATCAGCCCCAGCATTTT.

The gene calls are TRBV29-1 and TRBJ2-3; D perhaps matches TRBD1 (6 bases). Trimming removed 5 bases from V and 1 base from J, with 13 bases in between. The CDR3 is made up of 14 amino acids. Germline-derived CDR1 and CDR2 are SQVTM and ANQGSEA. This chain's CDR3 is CSVYADRRTDTQYF. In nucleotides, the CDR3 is TGCAGCGTTTATGCCGACAGGCGCACAGATACGCAGTATTTT.

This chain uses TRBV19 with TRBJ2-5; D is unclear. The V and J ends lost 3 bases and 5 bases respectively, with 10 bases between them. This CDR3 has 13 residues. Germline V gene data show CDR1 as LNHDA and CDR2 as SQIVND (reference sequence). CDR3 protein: CASSIRLYETQYF. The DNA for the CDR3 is TGTGCCAGTAGTATCAGGCTCTACGAGACCCAGTACTTC.

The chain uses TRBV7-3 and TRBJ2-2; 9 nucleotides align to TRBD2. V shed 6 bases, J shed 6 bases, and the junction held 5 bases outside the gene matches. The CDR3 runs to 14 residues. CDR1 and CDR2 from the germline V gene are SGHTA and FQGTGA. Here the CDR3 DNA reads TGTGCCAGCAGAGGGGTAGCGGGAGCCGGGGAGCTGTTTTTT. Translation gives CASRGVAGAGELFF.

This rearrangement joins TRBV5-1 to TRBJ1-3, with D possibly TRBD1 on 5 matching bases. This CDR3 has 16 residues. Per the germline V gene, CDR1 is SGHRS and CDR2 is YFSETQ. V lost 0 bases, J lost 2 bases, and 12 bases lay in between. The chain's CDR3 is CASSLASQGAGNTIYF. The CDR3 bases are TGCGCCAGCAGCTTGGCCTCCCAAGGGGCTGGAAACACCATATATTTT.

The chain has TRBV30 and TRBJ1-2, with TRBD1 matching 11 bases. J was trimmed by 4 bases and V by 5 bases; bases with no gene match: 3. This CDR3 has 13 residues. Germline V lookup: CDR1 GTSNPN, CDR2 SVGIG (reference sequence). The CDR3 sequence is CAWRTGGGYGYTF. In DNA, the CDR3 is TGTGCCTGGCGGACAGGGGGCGGCTATGGCTACACCTTC.

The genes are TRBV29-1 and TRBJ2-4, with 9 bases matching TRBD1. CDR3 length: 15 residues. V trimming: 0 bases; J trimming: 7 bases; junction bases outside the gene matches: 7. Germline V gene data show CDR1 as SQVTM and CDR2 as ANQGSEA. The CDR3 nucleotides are TGCAGCGTTGAAGATCGTCACAGGGGGCCGAACATTCAGTACTTC. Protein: CSVEDRHRGPNIQYF.

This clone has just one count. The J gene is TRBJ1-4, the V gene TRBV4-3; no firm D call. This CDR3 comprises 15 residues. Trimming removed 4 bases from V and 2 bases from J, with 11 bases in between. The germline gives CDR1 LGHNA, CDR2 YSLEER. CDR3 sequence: CASSRFSGTNEKLFF. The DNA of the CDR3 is TGCGCCAGCAGCCGATTCTCCGGGACTAATGAAAAACTGTTTTTT.

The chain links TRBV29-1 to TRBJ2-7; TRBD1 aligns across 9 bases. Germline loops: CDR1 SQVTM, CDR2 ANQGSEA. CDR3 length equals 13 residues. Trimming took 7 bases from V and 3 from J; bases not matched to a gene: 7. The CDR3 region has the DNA TGCAGCGCTCTGCAGGGACAGGGCTACGAGCAGTACTTC. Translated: CSALQGQGYEQYF.

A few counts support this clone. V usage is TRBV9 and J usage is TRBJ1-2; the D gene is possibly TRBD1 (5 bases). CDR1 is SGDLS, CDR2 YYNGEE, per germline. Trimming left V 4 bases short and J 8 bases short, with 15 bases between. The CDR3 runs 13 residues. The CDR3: CASSIIGEEGYTF. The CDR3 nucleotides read TGTGCCAGCAGCATAATAGGGGAAGAGGGCTACACCTTC.

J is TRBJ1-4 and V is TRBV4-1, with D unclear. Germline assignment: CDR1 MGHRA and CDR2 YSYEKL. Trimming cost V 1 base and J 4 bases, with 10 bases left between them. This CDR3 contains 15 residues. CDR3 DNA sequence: TGCGCCAGCAGCCAAGGGGCCGGACTTAATGAAAAACTGTTTTTT. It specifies CASSQGAGLNEKLFF.

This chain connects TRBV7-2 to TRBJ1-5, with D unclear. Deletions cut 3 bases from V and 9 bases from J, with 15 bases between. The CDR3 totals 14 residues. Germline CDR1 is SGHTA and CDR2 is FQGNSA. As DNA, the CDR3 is TGTGCCAGCAGCTTTGGGCAGCTACATTGGCCCCAGCATTTT. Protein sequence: CASSFGQLHWPQHF.

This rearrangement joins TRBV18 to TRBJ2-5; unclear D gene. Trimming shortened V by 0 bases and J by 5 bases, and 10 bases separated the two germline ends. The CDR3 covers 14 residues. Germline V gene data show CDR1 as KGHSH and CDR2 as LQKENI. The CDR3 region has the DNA TGTGCCAGCTCACCACCGGTAGCCAGCGAGACCCAGTACTTC. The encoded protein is CASSPPVASETQYF. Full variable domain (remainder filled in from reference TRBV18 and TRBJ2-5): NAGVMQNPRHLVRRRGQEARLRCSPMKGHSHVYWYRQLPEEGLKFMVYLQKENIIDESGMPKERFSAEFPKEGPSILRIQQVVRGDSAAYFCASSPPVASETQYFGPGTRLLVL.

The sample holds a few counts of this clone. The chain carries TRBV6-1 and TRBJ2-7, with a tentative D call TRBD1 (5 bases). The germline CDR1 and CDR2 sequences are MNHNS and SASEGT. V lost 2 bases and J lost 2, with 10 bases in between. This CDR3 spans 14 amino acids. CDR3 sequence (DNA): TGTGCCAGCAGTGAAAGGGGTGTGGCCTACGAGCAGTACTTC. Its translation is CASSERGVAYEQYF.

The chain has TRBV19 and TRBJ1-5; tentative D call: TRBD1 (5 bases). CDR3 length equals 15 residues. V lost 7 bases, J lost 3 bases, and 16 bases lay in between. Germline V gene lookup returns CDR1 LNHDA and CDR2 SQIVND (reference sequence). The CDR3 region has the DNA TGTGCCAGTACTGCCCCCGGGGGGGTCAATCAGCCCCAGCATTTT. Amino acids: CASTAPGGVNQPQHF.

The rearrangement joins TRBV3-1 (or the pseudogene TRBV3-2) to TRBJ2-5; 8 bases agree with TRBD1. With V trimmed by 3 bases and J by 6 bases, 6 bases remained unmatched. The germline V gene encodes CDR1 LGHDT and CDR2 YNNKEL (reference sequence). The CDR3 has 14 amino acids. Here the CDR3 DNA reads TGTGCCAGCAGCCACTTACAGGGGGGAAAGACCCAGTACTTC. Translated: CASSHLQGGKTQYF.

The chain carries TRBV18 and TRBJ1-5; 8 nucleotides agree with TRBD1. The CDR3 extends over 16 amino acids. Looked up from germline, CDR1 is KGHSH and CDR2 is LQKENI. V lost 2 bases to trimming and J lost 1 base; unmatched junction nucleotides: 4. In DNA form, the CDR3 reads TGTGCCAGCTCACCAGGACAGGGTAGGAGCAATCAGCCCCAGCATTTT. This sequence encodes CASSPGQGRSNQPQHF.

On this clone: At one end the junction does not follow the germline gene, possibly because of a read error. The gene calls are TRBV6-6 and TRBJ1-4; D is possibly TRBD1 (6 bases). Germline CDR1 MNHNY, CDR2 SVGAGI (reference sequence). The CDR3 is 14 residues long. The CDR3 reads CASSYRGTSEKLFF. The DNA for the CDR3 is TGTGCCAGCAGTTACAGGGGGACTAGTGAAAAACTGTTTTTT.

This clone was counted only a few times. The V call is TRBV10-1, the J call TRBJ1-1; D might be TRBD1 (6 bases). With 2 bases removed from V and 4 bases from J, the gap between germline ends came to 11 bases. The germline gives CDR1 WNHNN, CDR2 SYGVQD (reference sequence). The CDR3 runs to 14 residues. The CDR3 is CASSEAGAPTEAFF. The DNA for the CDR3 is TGCGCCAGCAGTGAGGCAGGGGCGCCCACTGAAGCTTTCTTT.

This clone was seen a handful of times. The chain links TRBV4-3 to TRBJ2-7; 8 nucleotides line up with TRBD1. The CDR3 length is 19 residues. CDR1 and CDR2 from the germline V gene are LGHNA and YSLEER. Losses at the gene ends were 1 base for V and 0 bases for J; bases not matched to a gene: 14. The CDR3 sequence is CASSQVIGQGTQGSYEQYF. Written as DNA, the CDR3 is TGCGCCAGCAGCCAAGTGATAGGACAGGGTACCCAAGGCTCCTACGAGCAGTACTTC.

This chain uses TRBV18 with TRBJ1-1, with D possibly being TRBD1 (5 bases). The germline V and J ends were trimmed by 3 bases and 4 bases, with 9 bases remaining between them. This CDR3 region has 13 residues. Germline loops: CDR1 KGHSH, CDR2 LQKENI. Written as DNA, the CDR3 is TGTGCCAGCTCACCGCAGGGTGGCACTGAAGCTTTCTTT. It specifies CASSPQGGTEAFF.

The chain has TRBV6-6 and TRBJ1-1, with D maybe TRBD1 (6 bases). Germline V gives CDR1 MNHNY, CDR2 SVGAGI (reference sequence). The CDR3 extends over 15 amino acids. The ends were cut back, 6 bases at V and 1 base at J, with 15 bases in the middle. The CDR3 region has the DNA TGTGCCAGCAGCCCCGGACAGTCACGGAACACTGAAGCTTTCTTT. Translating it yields CASSPGQSRNTEAFF.

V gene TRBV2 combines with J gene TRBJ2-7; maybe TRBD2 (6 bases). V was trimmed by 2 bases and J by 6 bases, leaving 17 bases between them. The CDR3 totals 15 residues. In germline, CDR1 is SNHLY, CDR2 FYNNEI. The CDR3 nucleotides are TGTGCCAGCAGTGAAACCTCTTCTAGCGTCGTCGAGCAGTACTTC. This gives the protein CASSETSSSVVEQYF.

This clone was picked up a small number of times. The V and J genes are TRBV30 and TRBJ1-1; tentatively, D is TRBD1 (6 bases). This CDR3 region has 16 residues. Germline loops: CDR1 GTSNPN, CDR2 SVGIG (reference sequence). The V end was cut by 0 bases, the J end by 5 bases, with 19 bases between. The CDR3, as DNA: TGTGCCTGGAGTGTACGCTTTGGGGGCATGGGAACTGAAGCTTTCTTT. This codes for CAWSVRFGGMGTEAFF.

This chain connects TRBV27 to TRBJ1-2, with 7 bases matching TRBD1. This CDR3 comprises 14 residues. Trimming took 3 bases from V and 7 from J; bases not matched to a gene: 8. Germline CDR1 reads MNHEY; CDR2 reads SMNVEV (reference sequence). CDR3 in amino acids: CASSFTGQNIGYTF. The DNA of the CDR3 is TGTGCCAGCAGTTTTACGGGACAGAACATTGGCTACACCTTC.

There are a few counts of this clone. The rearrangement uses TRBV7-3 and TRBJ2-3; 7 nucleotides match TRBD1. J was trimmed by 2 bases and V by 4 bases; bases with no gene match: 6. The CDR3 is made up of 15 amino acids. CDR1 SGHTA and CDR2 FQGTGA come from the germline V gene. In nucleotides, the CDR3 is TGTGCCAGCAGCTCGACAGGGAGACACACAGATACGCAGTATTTT. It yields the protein CASSSTGRHTDTQYF.